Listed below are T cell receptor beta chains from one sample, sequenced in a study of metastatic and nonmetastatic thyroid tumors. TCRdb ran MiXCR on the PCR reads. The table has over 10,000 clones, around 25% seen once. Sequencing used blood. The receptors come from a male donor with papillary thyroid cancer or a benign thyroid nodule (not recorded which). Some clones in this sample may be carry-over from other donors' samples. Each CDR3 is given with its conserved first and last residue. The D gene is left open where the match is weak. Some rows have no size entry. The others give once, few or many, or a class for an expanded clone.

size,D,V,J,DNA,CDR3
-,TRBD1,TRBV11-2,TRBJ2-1,TGTGCCAGCAGCCAGACAGGGGGCAGCTGGAATGAGCAGTTCTTC,CASSQTGGSWNEQFF
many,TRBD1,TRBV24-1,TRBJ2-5,TGTGCCACCAGTGACCCCTCTCCGGGACAGGGAAGGGAGACCCAGTACTTC,CATSDPSPGQGRETQYF
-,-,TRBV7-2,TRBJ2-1,TGTGCCAGCAGCCTATTATGGGTTAATGAGCAGTTCTTC,CASSLLWVNEQFF
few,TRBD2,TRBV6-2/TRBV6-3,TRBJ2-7,TGTGCCAGCAGAGCGGGGATGTACGAGCAGTACTTC,CASRAGMYEQYF
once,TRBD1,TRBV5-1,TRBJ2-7,TGCGCCAGCAGCTTTGGTATGGGACAGCCCTACGAGCAGTACTTC,CASSFGMGQPYEQYF
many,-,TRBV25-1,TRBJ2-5,TGTGCCAGCAGATCAACGGGGGGCCCACAAGAGACCCAGTACTTC,CASRSTGGPQETQYF
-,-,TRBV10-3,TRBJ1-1,TGTGCCACCGGACCCACAGGAAACACTGAAGCTTTCTTT,CATGPTGNTEAFF
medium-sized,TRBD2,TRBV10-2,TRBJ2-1,TGCGCCAGCAGTGAGTTACTAGCGGAGCAGTTCTTC,CASSELLAEQFF
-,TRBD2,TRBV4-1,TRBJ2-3,TGCGCCAGCAGCTTAACTAGCGTAAGCACAGATACGCAGTATTTT,CASSLTSVSTDTQYF
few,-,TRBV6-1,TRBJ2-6,TGTGCCAGCAGTGACGGGAGCTCTGGGGCCAATGTCCTGACTTTC,CASSDGSSGANVLTF
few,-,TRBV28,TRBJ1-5,TGTGCCAGCAGTCCCCTTAGTGGCGGTAGCAATCAGCCCCAGCATTTT,CASSPLSGGSNQPQHF
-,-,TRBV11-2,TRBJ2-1,TGTGCCAGCAGCTTAGTCGGAGTGGGGTACAATGAGCAGTTCTTC,CASSLVGVGYNEQFF
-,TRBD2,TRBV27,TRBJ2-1,TGTGCCAGCAGTGTGGGACTAGCGGGAGATACTGAGCAGTTCTTC,CASSVGLAGDTEQFF
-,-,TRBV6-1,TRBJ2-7,TGTGCCAGCAGGGAGAGCAGGACCTACGAGCAGTACTTC,CASRESRTYEQYF
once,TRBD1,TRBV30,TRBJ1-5,TGTGCCTGGAGGGAAGGGGGCCAGGGTCAGCCCCAGCATTTT,CAWREGGQGQPQHF
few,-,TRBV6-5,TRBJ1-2,TGTGCCAGCAGTTACTCGAAGGACTATGGCTACACCTTC,CASSYSKDYGYTF
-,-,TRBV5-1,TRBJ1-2,TGCGCCAGCAGCTTGGAGGGGAACCCAAACTATGGCTACACCTTC,CASSLEGNPNYGYTF
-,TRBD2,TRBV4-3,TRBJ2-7,TGCGCCAGCAGCCAAGCCAACGGACTAGCGGGAGGCGAGCAGTACTTC,CASSQANGLAGGEQYF
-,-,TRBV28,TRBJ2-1,TGTGCCAGCAGCGACGGGGGCCCGGGGTACAATGAGCAGTTCTTC,CASSDGGPGYNEQFF
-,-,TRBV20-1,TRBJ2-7,TGCAGTGCTCGCGTCGGGGTCAACCCTGCAGACTTC,CSARVGVNPADF
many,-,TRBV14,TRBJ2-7,TGTGCCAGCAGCCAATTATCCTACGAGCAGTACTTC,CASSQLSYEQYF